This passage covers 8 T cell receptor beta chains from one sample sequenced in a study of blood T cell repertoires in COVID-19. Here immunoSEQ multiplex PCR was the method, and the copy in TCRdb shows in-frame clones only, minus some. The sample holds more than 70,000 clones, 85% to 95% seen once. Input material: peripheral blood. Receptors originate from a woman between 50 and 59 years old in a cohort sampled during active COVID-19.

The V and J genes are TRBV18 and TRBJ2-7; D perhaps matches TRBD2 (6 bases). The ends were cut back, 4 bases at V and 6 bases at J, with 13 bases in the middle. The CDR3 totals 13 residues. CDR1 is KGHSH, CDR2 LQKENI, per germline. This CDR3 is CASSQYSGREQYF. For the CDR3, the DNA is TGTGCCAGCTCACAGTATAGCGGTCGCGAGCAGTACTTC.

This clone appeared once. This chain joins TRBV18 and TRBJ2-6; possibly TRBD2 for D (5 bases). The CDR3 has 15 residues. Trimming stripped 2 bases from V and 1 base from J, with 6 bases between. The germline CDR1 and CDR2 sequences are KGHSH and LQKENI. This CDR3 reads CASSPEGSGANVLTF. DNA for the CDR3: TGTGCCAGCTCACCAGAGGGATCTGGGGCCAACGTCCTGACTTTC.

The rearrangement joins TRBV29-1 to TRBJ2-7, with 11 bases that match TRBD1. V was clipped by 4 bases and J by 3 bases; unmatched bases: 14. Per germline, CDR1 SQVTM and CDR2 ANQGSEA. The length of the CDR3 is 17 residues. The CDR3 DNA reads as TGCAGCGTTGCGGGACAGGGGGGGAGCGGGACCGGCTACGAGCAGTACTTC. Its translation: CSVAGQGGSGTGYEQYF.

The gene calls are TRBV21-1 and TRBJ2-3; the table calls TRBD2, which could not be checked here. TRBV21-1 is a known pseudogene. The CDR3 sequence is 15 residues long. The DNA for the CDR3 is TGTGCCAGCAGCAAGGAGGCTAGCGGGCCGGATACGCAGTATTTT. Translation gives CASSKEASGPDTQYF.

The J gene is TRBJ2-1, the V gene TRBV7-9; tentatively, D is TRBD2 (6 bases). Looked up from germline, CDR1 is SEHNR and CDR2 is FQNEAQ (reference sequence). V gave up 6 bases and J gave up 3 bases, with 15 bases separating them. The CDR3 has 15 residues. For the CDR3, the DNA is TGTGCCAGCAGACATGGGACTGGGGACTACAATGAGCAGTTCTTC. This codes for CASRHGTGDYNEQFF. Together with reference TRBV7-9 and TRBJ2-1, the CDR3 gives the full variable domain: DTGVSQNPRHKITKRGQNVTFRCDPISEHNRLYWYRQTLGQGPEFLTYFQNEAQLEKSRLLSDRFSAERPKGSFSTLEIQRTEQGDSAMYLCASRHGTGDYNEQFFGPGTRLTVL.

J is TRBJ1-5 and V is TRBV7-9, with 7 bases that match TRBD1. The germline V gene has CDR1 SEHNR and CDR2 FQNEAQ (reference sequence). The length of the CDR3 is 16 residues. V was clipped by 3 bases and J by 7 bases; unmatched bases: 12. As DNA, the CDR3 is TGTGCCAGCAGCTTTGAGGTGGGGACAGCTCGACAGCCCCAGCATTTT. This codes for CASSFEVGTARQPQHF.

This chain connects TRBV4-1 to TRBJ2-2; TRBD1 agrees at 8 bases. V lost 6 bases to trimming and J lost 3 bases; unmatched junction nucleotides: 9. Germline CDR1 MGHRA, CDR2 YSYEKL. CDR3 length equals 16 residues. The CDR3 spells CASRRTGSKDTGELFF. The CDR3 coding sequence is TGCGCCAGCAGAAGGACAGGGAGTAAGGACACCGGGGAGCTGTTTTTT.

There are a few counts of this clone. The rearrangement uses TRBV5-6 and TRBJ1-1, with D tentatively TRBD1 (5 bases). The length of the CDR3 is 16 residues. Trimming left V 4 bases short and J 1 base short, with 17 bases between. The germline V gene encodes CDR1 SGHDT and CDR2 YYEEEE. As DNA, the CDR3 is TGTGCCAGCAGCCGGGTTGGAGGGGCGCCGAACACTGAAGCTTTCTTT. The encoded protein is CASSRVGGAPNTEAFF.